A selection of T cell receptor beta chains follows, all from one sample in a study of cytomegalovirus exposure and HLA in healthy donors. Produced via immunoSEQ multiplex PCR; TCRdb's table is partial and in-frame only. The table records about 150,000 clones, 75% of them present only once. The sequenced sample was PBMCs. The receptor source for this set is a man aged 30 to 45 in good health and CMV-seronegative. Each CDR3 is given with its conserved first and last residue. Each record gives: V gene, J gene, CDR3 protein.

V: TRBV4-2
J: TRBJ2-1
CDR3: CASSERSGDYNEQFF

V: TRBV5-1
J: TRBJ2-1
CDR3: CASSLSAAGNEQFF

V: TRBV6-1
J: TRBJ1-2
CDR3: CASSDWDLGGYGYTF

V: TRBV5-8
J: TRBJ1-2
CDR3: CASSRSYGYTF

V: TRBV5-1
J: TRBJ2-2
CDR3: CASSSGSGLGNTGELFF

V: TRBV9
J: TRBJ1-2
CDR3: CASANYQGNDGYTF

V: TRBV7-8
J: TRBJ2-1
CDR3: CASSLAWTSGGNNEQFF

V: TRBV28
J: TRBJ2-3
CDR3: CASSLAGGQDTQYF

V: TRBV5-4
J: TRBJ2-3
CDR3: CASSLRQGGTDTQYF

V: TRBV12-2
J: TRBJ1-5
CDR3: CASRLTGGSDQPQHF

V: TRBV7-2
J: TRBJ2-4
CDR3: CASSPGVGAKNIQYF

V: TRBV2
J: TRBJ1-5
CDR3: CASRGQGIQPQHF

V: TRBV27
J: TRBJ2-1
CDR3: CASSRGPIREQFF

V: TRBV6-5
J: TRBJ2-1
CDR3: CASRLGLAGVQFF

V: TRBV21-1
J: TRBJ2-5
CDR3: CASSKVARGRETQYF

V: TRBV18
J: TRBJ1-2
CDR3: CASSPPSRDTNYGYTF

V: TRBV2
J: TRBJ2-3
CDR3: CASSDGGRRFDTQYF

V: TRBV28
J: TRBJ2-5
CDR3: CASSILGTSNPRTQYF

V: TRBV28
J: TRBJ1-1
CDR3: CASSLYGTGNTEAFF

V: TRBV6-1
J: TRBJ1-6
CDR3: CASSDPTGSGNSPLHF

V: TRBV27
J: TRBJ1-1
CDR3: CASSPRWDRGGTEAFF

V: TRBV7-9
J: TRBJ1-1
CDR3: CASSLVDRGTEAFF

V: TRBV10-2
J: TRBJ1-2
CDR3: CASSSELTGLLPYGYTF

V: TRBV19
J: TRBJ1-5
CDR3: CASSTGNQPQHF

V: TRBV6-1
J: TRBJ2-7
CDR3: CASSVPTGTYEQYF

V: TRBV7-9
J: TRBJ2-3
CDR3: CASSLGLARNKDTQYF

V: TRBV14
J: TRBJ2-3
CDR3: CASSHTLQGGDTQYF

V: TRBV4-1
J: TRBJ2-5
CDR3: CASSQPDRGIQETQYF

V: TRBV7-3
J: TRBJ2-2
CDR3: CASSLVPTVGELFF

V: TRBV5-1
J: TRBJ2-1
CDR3: CASIKIPGAGDEQFF

V: TRBV6-5
J: TRBJ2-3
CDR3: CASSSFRGHTDTQYF

V: TRBV5-6
J: TRBJ2-1
CDR3: CASSWDTGSYNEQFF

V: TRBV9
J: TRBJ2-5
CDR3: CASSPRLGRAEETQYF

V: TRBV2
J: TRBJ1-6
CDR3: CASRDSIGYSPLHF

V: TRBV9
J: TRBJ2-3
CDR3: CASSVGDRGSSTDTQYF

V: TRBV10-1
J: TRBJ1-5
CDR3: CASSGVDQGAQHF

V: TRBV19
J: TRBJ1-1
CDR3: CASSILGLMGTEAFF

V: TRBV5-1
J: TRBJ2-3
CDR3: CASSVSGAITDTQYF

V: TRBV7-3
J: TRBJ2-2
CDR3: CASRSRQGDTGELFF

V: TRBV7-9
J: TRBJ2-1
CDR3: CASSLGLAGVEQFF

V: TRBV15
J: TRBJ1-2
CDR3: CATSGYETGPGYTF

V: TRBV11-2
J: TRBJ2-2
CDR3: CASSPDPARNGELFF

V: TRBV19
J: TRBJ2-1
CDR3: CASTLGAAANEQFF

V: TRBV30
J: TRBJ2-7
CDR3: CAWKKTGVSYEQYF

V: TRBV5-4
J: TRBJ2-7
CDR3: CASSLVRDSYEQYF

V: TRBV2
J: TRBJ1-6
CDR3: CASRSGTGNGSPLHF

V: TRBV6-1
J: TRBJ2-6
CDR3: CASGTQGLGANGLTF

V: TRBV11-1
J: TRBJ2-2
CDR3: CATDRDRDTGELFF

V: TRBV11-2
J: TRBJ2-7
CDR3: CASSLETSGYSYEQYF

V: TRBV19
J: TRBJ2-6
CDR3: CASSIAPPSGANVLTF

V: TRBV18
J: TRBJ2-7
CDR3: CASSPERGRGYEQYF

V: TRBV7-2
J: TRBJ1-2
CDR3: CASSLATANYGYTF

V: TRBV7-9
J: TRBJ1-5
CDR3: CASSSAGGDQPQHF

V: TRBV19
J: TRBJ2-3
CDR3: CASSNGRDSGDTQYF

V: TRBV5-1
J: TRBJ1-1
CDR3: CASSPTGQGVTEAFF